The present T cell receptor beta chain was sequenced within a study of OX40 agonist ivuxolimab in advanced cancers. Study-wide results and caveats: The expanded peripheral T cells' antigen specificity was not determined.

The V gene lost 5 bases and the J gene lost 0 bases, with 11 bases spanning the gap. The CDR3 has 15 residues. The germline CDR1 and CDR2 sequences are SNHLY and FYNNEI. Profiling relied on immunoSEQ multiplex PCR, and the TCRdb table lists in-frame clones only, not all of them. This sample has roughly 50,000 clones, with around 89% found just once. With regard to this clone: The antigen remains undetermined.

This chain joins TRBV2 and TRBJ1-5; D perhaps matches TRBD1 (6 bases). The clonotype was recovered from an adult with an advanced solid tumor such as melanoma, head and neck, liver or kidney cancer. Sequences were derived from CD4+ or CD8+ T cells sorted from blood, sampled in a trial of the OX40 agonist ivuxolimab. CDR3 amino acids: CASSRNRDSNQPQHF. The CDR3 DNA reads TGTGCCAGCAGTAGGAACAGGGATAGCAATCAGCCCCAGCATTTT.